This is a list of T cell receptor beta chains from one sample in a study of early T cells in non-severe SARS-CoV-2 infection. TCRdb re-called the 5' RACE reads with MiXCR, one entry per CDR3 protein. This sample yields tens of thousands of distinct CDR3 sequences, of which around 4.1% are seen a single time; 5.9% belongs to the top ten. Input material: whole blood. The receptor set was obtained from an adult who was a healthcare worker with PCR-confirmed SARS-CoV-2 infection or an uninfected control (not recorded which). Each CDR3 is given without its conserved first and last residue.

>TRBJ2-1|TRBV5-1
ASSYPTSGDLSSYNEQF
>TRBJ1-2|TRBV29-1
SVDLQGVEGYT
>TRBJ2-1|TRBV11-2
ASSLSGIGNEQF
>TRBJ1-5|TRBV6-6
ASDDTGDNQPQH
>TRBJ2-1|TRBV5-1
ASSLGRQVGSYNEQF
>TRBJ2-7|TRBV4-3
ASSRTAMGGSYEQY
>TRBJ1-2|TRBV27
ASSLTPYGISYGYT
>TRBJ2-5|TRBV28
ASSPPLSKETQY
>TRBJ2-7|TRBV11-2
ASSFSESEQY
>TRBJ2-7|TRBV6-2/TRBV6-3
ASSQTYEQY
>TRBJ2-3|TRBV7-6
ASSLEVRGAGGDTQY
>TRBJ2-7|TRBV6-5
ASSYRLAGVYEQY
>TRBJ2-2|TRBV12-3/TRBV12-4
ASSLAGHNTGELF
>TRBJ2-3|TRBV19
ASSIDPPGLAGVDTQY
>TRBJ1-2|TRBV3-1
ASTPSGKESYT
>TRBJ1-4|TRBV11-2
ASRAPGDPNEKLF
>TRBJ1-1|TRBV4-1
ASSQDITTEAF
>TRBJ2-2|TRBV4-1
ASSQKEGGANTGELF
>TRBJ2-3|TRBV10-3
AIRPGRGRTSGTDTQY
>TRBJ2-3|TRBV7-2
ASSLGSLASGSSTDTQY
>TRBJ1-1|TRBV9
ASSVGDRFPNTEAF
>TRBJ2-7|TRBV11-2
ASSLEIYEQY
>TRBJ2-3|TRBV12-3/TRBV12-4
ASGGGLAGVSGTDTQY
>TRBJ2-7|TRBV10-1
ASSESPQGPYEQY
>TRBJ2-7|TRBV20-1
SARDEGGLAGTFYEQY
>TRBJ2-7|TRBV5-1
ASSPLAGEYYEQY
>TRBJ2-1|TRBV6-5
ASSRVGNEQF
>TRBJ2-5|TRBV6-5
ASRQGETQY